A selection of T cell receptor beta chains follows, all from one sample in a study of CD8+ T cells in alopecia areata. This table comes from immunoSEQ multiplex PCR, and its TCRdb copy is limited to in-frame clones, with some not included. The data contain about 180,000 clones, roughly 60% of them singletons. Sequenced here: CD4+ T cells sorted from blood, sampled at week 0. The receptors originated from a human donor with alopecia areata. Each CDR3 is given with its conserved first and last residue. A D gene is named only where the DNA matches it firmly. A row's size may be missing; if present it is once, few, many or a size class.

clone size	V gene	J gene	D gene	CDR3 DNA	CDR3 protein
once	TRBV7-9	TRBJ2-1	TRBD2	TGTGCCAGCAGCACGGGGACTAGCGGGTATGAGCAGTTCTTC	CASSTGTSGYEQFF
-	TRBV9	TRBJ2-1	-	TGTGCCAGCAGCGGGCCCGGGACACAACCCTACAATGAGCAGTTCTTC	CASSGPGTQPYNEQFF
-	TRBV9	TRBJ2-6	-	TGTGCCAGCAGCGTAAGAGGAGGGGCCACCAGCTCTGGGGCCAACGTCCTGACTTTC	CASSVRGGATSSGANVLTF
-	TRBV7-2	TRBJ2-7	TRBD2	TGTGCCAGCAGCTTAGACGGACTAGCCTCCTACGAGCAGTACTTC	CASSLDGLASYEQYF
-	TRBV25-1	TRBJ2-7	TRBD1	TGTGCCAGCAGTGGTTCCGGGACAGGCGAGCAGTACTTC	CASSGSGTGEQYF
-	TRBV29-1	TRBJ1-2	TRBD1	TGCAGCGTCCCTCAGGGGGATGGCTACACCTTC	CSVPQGDGYTF
-	TRBV29-1	TRBJ2-3	-	TGCAGCGTTGATGGGACACGCCTCGAAGATACGCAGTATTTT	CSVDGTRLEDTQYF
few	TRBV30	TRBJ1-2	-	TGTGCCTGGAGTGTAGGAGGTAGTGGCTACACCTTC	CAWSVGGSGYTF
-	TRBV25-1	TRBJ2-7	-	TGTGCCAGCAAGAGCCACTCACCGGCCTACGAGCAGTACTTC	CASKSHSPAYEQYF
-	TRBV10-3	TRBJ2-3	-	TGTGCCACTAAAACGTCGGATACGCAGTATTTT	CATKTSDTQYF
few	TRBV5-1	TRBJ2-5	-	TGCGCCAGCAGCTTGGCGGCCAGCGGGCTAAAGGGAGAGACCCAGTACTTC	CASSLAASGLKGETQYF
-	TRBV5-1	TRBJ2-1	TRBD2	TGCGCCAGCAGCCCGGGGGGCAATGAGCAGTTCTTC	CASSPGGNEQFF
-	TRBV14	TRBJ1-2	-	TGTGCCAGCAGCCCGGGCCTAGGCTATGGCTACACCTTC	CASSPGLGYGYTF
-	TRBV9	TRBJ1-2	-	TGTGCCAGCAGCGTAGCGGGAGAGACTAACTATGGCTACACCTTC	CASSVAGETNYGYTF
-	TRBV5-1	TRBJ1-1	-	TGCGCCAGCAGCTTGGATTTGAACACTGAAGCTTTCTTT	CASSLDLNTEAFF
-	TRBV15	TRBJ1-3	TRBD1	TGTGCCACCAGCAGAGGAGGCGGGACAGGAGGCTCTGGAAACACCATATATTTT	CATSRGGGTGGSGNTIYF
-	TRBV29-1	TRBJ2-7	-	TGCAGCGTTGAAGATGGGACCTACGAGCAGTACTTC	CSVEDGTYEQYF
-	TRBV25-1	TRBJ1-2	-	TGTGCCAGCAGTGAATCCTATGGCTACACCTTC	CASSESYGYTF
-	TRBV30	TRBJ2-1	-	TGTGCCTGGAGTGCCGGGACCTCCTACAATGAGCAGTTCTTC	CAWSAGTSYNEQFF
-	TRBV7-4	TRBJ1-5	-	TGTGCCAGCCCCTCGAGCGGACCGCCGGGTCAGCCCCAGCATTTT	CASPSSGPPGQPQHF
-	TRBV12-5	TRBJ1-4	-	TGTGCTAGTGCCAACGGGGGAATAGGAGAAAAACTGTTTTTT	CASANGGIGEKLFF
-	TRBV2	TRBJ2-7	-	TGTGCCAGCAGCACCTATAACACAGGGCGCGCAGAGACTTACGAGCAGTACTTC	CASSTYNTGRAETYEQYF
-	TRBV9	TRBJ1-5	-	TGTGCCAGCAGCGTAGGGACAACCAATCAGCCCCAGCATTTT	CASSVGTTNQPQHF
-	TRBV28	TRBJ2-5	-	TGTGCCAGCTGGGAGGCAGGGGACGAGACCCAGTACTTC	CASWEAGDETQYF
-	TRBV30	TRBJ2-3	-	TGTGCCTGGAGTCTCTTGGGGGGACAAACCACAGATACGCAGTATTTT	CAWSLLGGQTTDTQYF
-	TRBV30	TRBJ1-2	TRBD1	TGTGCCTGTCCGACAGGGGACTATGGCTACACCTTC	CACPTGDYGYTF
-	TRBV30	TRBJ1-5	-	TGTGCCTGGAGTGGACAGACGGGCCAGCCCCAGCATTTT	CAWSGQTGQPQHF
few	TRBV11-2	TRBJ2-3	-	TGTGCCACCAGTTTGGTTAGCACAGATACGCAGTATTTT	CATSLVSTDTQYF
few	TRBV29-1	TRBJ1-2	-	TGCAGCGTTGGTAAGGGGGGGAGTGCAGCGCCAGACTTC	CSVGKGGSAAPDF
-	TRBV30	TRBJ1-5	-	TGTGCCTGGAGTGAAGGAGGGGATCAGCCCCAGCATTTT	CAWSEGGDQPQHF
-	TRBV25-1	TRBJ2-5	-	TGTGCCAGCAGTGAATTGGCTAGTGAGACCCAGTACTTC	CASSELASETQYF
-	TRBV30	TRBJ2-7	-	TGTGCCTGGGCCAAAGCCGGGGGAAACTACGAGCAGTACTTC	CAWAKAGGNYEQYF
-	TRBV29-1	TRBJ2-7	-	TGCAGCGTTGTAAGGGGGGTGAACTACGAGCAGTACTTC	CSVVRGVNYEQYF
few	TRBV25-1	TRBJ2-1	-	TGTGCCAGCAGTGAATTCAGGGGGGCCGTAGCTCATGAGCAGTTCTTC	CASSEFRGAVAHEQFF
-	TRBV10-3	TRBJ1-1	-	TGTGCCATCAGTGAGCTCCCGGGAACCACTGAAGCTTTCTTT	CAISELPGTTEAFF
-	TRBV30	TRBJ1-2	-	TGTGCCGTTGTCGGGATCCTAGCTAACTATGGCTACACCTTC	CAVVGILANYGYTF
-	TRBV19	TRBJ2-2	-	TGTGCCAGTAGTATAGATTCGAGACTAGCGAACACCGGGGAGCTGTTTTTT	CASSIDSRLANTGELFF
-	TRBV10-3	TRBJ1-1	TRBD1	TGTGCCATCAGCGTATTTACAGGACAGGGGACCACTGAAGCTTTCTTT	CAISVFTGQGTTEAFF
many	TRBV7-2	TRBJ2-3	TRBD2	TGTGCCAGCAGCTTACTCGCGGGGGACACAGATACGCAGTATTTT	CASSLLAGDTDTQYF
-	TRBV5-4	TRBJ1-2	TRBD1	TGTGCCAGCAGCGGGTCCGGGACAGACTATGGCTACACCTTC	CASSGSGTDYGYTF
few	TRBV6-1	TRBJ2-4	-	TGTGCCAGCAGTGAAAGGTGGGAAAACATTCAGTACTTC	CASSERWENIQYF
-	TRBV5-1	TRBJ2-5	-	TGCGCCAGCAGTCAGGGACGGGAGACCCAGTACTTC	CASSQGRETQYF
-	TRBV29-1	TRBJ1-1	TRBD1	TGCAGCGTAGCACAGGGGTTAAACACTGAAGCTTTCTTT	CSVAQGLNTEAFF
-	TRBV30	TRBJ1-2	-	TGTGCCTGGAGTAAAGAGGATCACTATGGCTACACCTTC	CAWSKEDHYGYTF
-	TRBV30	TRBJ2-1	TRBD2	TGTGCCTGGAAATATAAAAGCGGGGCGAAGAATGAGCAGTTCTTC	CAWKYKSGAKNEQFF
-	TRBV25-1	TRBJ2-1	-	TGTGCCAGCAGGGGGTTTGACCTTGGACAGAGCTCCTACAATGAGCAGTTCTTC	CASRGFDLGQSSYNEQFF
-	TRBV9	TRBJ1-6	TRBD1	TGTGCCAGCAGCGTTGGGACAGTAACCTCTTTTGTTTCACCCCTCCACTTT	CASSVGTVTSFVSPLHF
-	TRBV25-1	TRBJ2-6	TRBD1	TGTGCCAGCAGTGGCCGGGACAGTGTGTCTGGGGCCAACGTCCTGACTTTC	CASSGRDSVSGANVLTF
-	TRBV7-9	TRBJ2-2	-	TGTGCCAGCCCCCGTTTCACCGGGGAGCTGTTTTTT	CASPRFTGELFF
-	TRBV4-3	TRBJ2-3	-	TGCGCCAGCAGCCAAGACTTGACTACCACAGATACGCAGTATTTT	CASSQDLTTTDTQYF
-	TRBV2	TRBJ2-7	-	TGTGCCAGCAGTGAAATGGGAGAGCAGTACTTC	CASSEMGEQYF
-	TRBV7-2	TRBJ2-3	-	TGTGCCAGCAGCTTAGCGAGGAATACGCAGTATTTT	CASSLARNTQYF
-	TRBV20-1	TRBJ1-1	-	TGCAGTGCTCGGGGGGACACTGAAGCTTTCTTT	CSARGDTEAFF